The clone carrying this TCR beta chain has only a few counts. The V and J ends lost 6 bases and 2 bases, in that order; junction bases with no gene match: 4. The CDR3 spans 13 residues. CDR1 and CDR2 (germline): ENHRY, SYGVKD. The PCR used 60 Vbeta and 13 Jbeta primers. Sequenced by immunoSEQ multiplex PCR; TCRdb stores in-frame clones only, minus some. The sample includes around 100,000 clones, 74% seen only once; the top ten take 2.6%. The sample is drawn from a study of cytomegalovirus exposure and HLA in healthy donors. This receptor was taken from a man between 50 and 59 years old in good health and CMV-seropositive. The V and J genes are TRBV10-3 and TRBJ2-7; 7 bases are a match to TRBD2. Sequencing input: PBMCs. Written as DNA, the CDR3 is TGTGCCATCAGCCGGGAGGCAGCCTACGAGCAGTACTTC. It encodes CAISREAAYEQYF.